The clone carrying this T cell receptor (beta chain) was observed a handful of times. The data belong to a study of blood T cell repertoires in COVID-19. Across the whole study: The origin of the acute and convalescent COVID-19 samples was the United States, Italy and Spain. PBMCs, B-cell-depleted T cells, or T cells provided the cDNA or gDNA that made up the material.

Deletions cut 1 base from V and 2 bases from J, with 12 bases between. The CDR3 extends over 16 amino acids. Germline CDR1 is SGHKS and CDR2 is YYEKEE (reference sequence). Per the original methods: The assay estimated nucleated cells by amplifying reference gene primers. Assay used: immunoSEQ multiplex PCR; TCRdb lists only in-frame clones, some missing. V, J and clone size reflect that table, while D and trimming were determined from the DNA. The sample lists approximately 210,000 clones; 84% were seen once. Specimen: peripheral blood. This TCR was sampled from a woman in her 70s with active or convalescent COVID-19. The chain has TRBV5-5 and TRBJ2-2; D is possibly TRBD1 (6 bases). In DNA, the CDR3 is TGTGCCAGCAGCTTGATGGGGGCGAGAAACACCGGGGAGCTGTTTTTT. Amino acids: CASSLMGARNTGELFF. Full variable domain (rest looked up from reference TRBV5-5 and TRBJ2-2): DAGVTQSPTHLIKTRGQQVTLRCSPISGHKSVSWYQQVLGQGPQFIFQYYEKEERGRGNFPDRFSARQFPNYSSELNVNALLLGDSALYLCASSLMGARNTGELFFGEGSRLTVL.